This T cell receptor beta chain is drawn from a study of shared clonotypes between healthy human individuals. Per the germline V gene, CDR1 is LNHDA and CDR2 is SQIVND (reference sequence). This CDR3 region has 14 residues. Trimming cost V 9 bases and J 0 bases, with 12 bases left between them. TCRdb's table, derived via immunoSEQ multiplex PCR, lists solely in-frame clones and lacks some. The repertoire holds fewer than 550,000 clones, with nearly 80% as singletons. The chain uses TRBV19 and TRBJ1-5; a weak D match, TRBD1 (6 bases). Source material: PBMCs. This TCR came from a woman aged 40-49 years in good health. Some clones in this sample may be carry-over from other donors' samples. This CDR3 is CASQQGYSNQPQHF. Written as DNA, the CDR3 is TGTGCCAGCCAACAGGGATATAGCAATCAGCCCCAGCATTTT.